These T cell receptor beta chains were read from a single sample in a study of regulatory T cells in long-lasting Graves disease. TCRdb redid the calling of the multiplex PCR reads with MiXCR, one entry per CDR3 protein. The sample has fewer than 650,000 distinct CDR3 sequences; 15% to 20% are singletons. This sample also appeared in a second study, on T cells in Graves' hyperthyroidism and ophthalmopathy.

The material was peripheral blood mononuclear cells (PBMCs), obtained at new diagnosis, from a patient treated with antithyroid drugs. Source of these receptors: a woman between 25 and 40 years old with Graves disease. Each CDR3 is given with its conserved first and last residue. A D gene is named only where the DNA matches it firmly. Some rows have no size entry. The others give once, few or many, or a class for an expanded clone.

D gene	V gene	clone size	J gene	CDR3 protein	CDR3 DNA
NA	TRBV6-2/TRBV6-3	NA	TRBJ1-1	CASRGTHRGNTEAFF	TGTGCCAGCAGAGGGACCCACCGTGGGAACACTGAAGCTTTCTTT
TRBD1	TRBV13	NA	TRBJ2-1	CASSSGQGGGEQFF	TGTGCCAGCAGCTCGGGACAGGGGGGCGGTGAGCAGTTCTTC
NA	TRBV27	many	TRBJ1-1	CASSLGVGVTEAFF	TGTGCCAGCAGTTTGGGGGTGGGGGTCACTGAAGCTTTCTTT
NA	TRBV28	NA	TRBJ2-7	CASSSAGRLQYEQYF	TGTGCCAGCAGTTCTGCGGGACGGCTGCAATACGAGCAGTACTTC
TRBD2	TRBV5-1	few	TRBJ2-5	CASSLGFLAGQETQYF	TGCGCCAGCAGCTTGGGATTTCTAGCGGGCCAAGAGACCCAGTACTTC
NA	TRBV7-3	many	TRBJ2-1	CASSPGESRYNEQFF	TGTGCCAGCAGCCCCGGGGAGTCCCGATACAATGAGCAGTTCTTC
TRBD2	TRBV28	many	TRBJ2-6	CASRKYPSGIHSGANVLTF	TGTGCCAGCCGCAAATATCCTAGCGGGATACATTCTGGGGCCAACGTCCTGACTTTC
NA	TRBV12-3/TRBV12-4	many	TRBJ2-1	CASIPGPSYNEQFF	TGTGCCAGCATTCCAGGGCCCTCCTACAATGAGCAGTTCTTC
TRBD2	TRBV20-1	few	TRBJ2-3	CSVNSGRADTQYF	TGCAGTGTAAATAGCGGGAGAGCAGATACGCAGTATTTT
TRBD1	TRBV9	NA	TRBJ2-7	CASGRGMRKDYEQYF	TGTGCCAGCGGCAGGGGGATGAGGAAAGACTACGAGCAGTACTTC
TRBD2	TRBV27	many	TRBJ2-1	CASRNWTSGAYNEQFF	TGTGCCAGCAGGAACTGGACTAGCGGAGCCTACAATGAGCAGTTCTTC
NA	TRBV13	NA	TRBJ1-3	CASSYLFSGVKGNTIYF	TGTGCCAGCAGCTATCTCTTTTCCGGGGTGAAGGGAAACACCATATATTTT
NA	TRBV5-1	NA	TRBJ2-1	CASSPPSQANEQFF	TGCGCCAGCAGCCCACCTAGTCAGGCCAATGAGCAGTTCTTC
NA	TRBV18	NA	TRBJ2-1	CASSPPVSDSSYNEQFF	TGTGCCAGCTCACCACCTGTGTCAGACAGCTCCTACAATGAGCAGTTCTTC
TRBD1	TRBV6-1	many	TRBJ1-5	CASSTPGQGARQPQHF	TGTGCCAGCAGTACCCCGGGACAGGGGGCCCGTCAGCCCCAGCATTTT
NA	TRBV11-2	many	TRBJ2-1	CASSRLFGDSYNEQFF	TGTGCCAGCAGCCGCCTGTTCGGTGACTCCTACAATGAGCAGTTCTTC
NA	TRBV4-1	NA	TRBJ1-1	CASSQEYSLNTEAFF	TGCGCCAGCAGCCAAGAGTACAGTTTGAACACTGAAGCTTTCTTT
NA	TRBV6-7	many	TRBJ2-5	CASSLGGTAKGTQETQYF	TGTGCCAGCAGCCTGGGGGGGACAGCAAAGGGAACCCAAGAGACCCAGTACTTC
TRBD2	TRBV13	few	TRBJ2-7	CASRALGGAYEQYF	TGTGCCAGCAGGGCCCTGGGGGGGGCCTACGAGCAGTACTTC
NA	TRBV5-1	NA	TRBJ2-2	CASSLVAANTGELFF	TGCGCCAGCAGCTTGGTAGCGGCTAACACCGGGGAGCTGTTTTTT
NA	TRBV28	many	TRBJ2-1	CASRPSGRGVEQFF	TGTGCCAGCAGACCCTCCGGGAGAGGGGTTGAGCAGTTCTTC
NA	TRBV3-1	many	TRBJ2-5	CASGSSGGGETQYF	TGTGCCAGCGGATCCAGCGGAGGGGGGGAGACCCAGTACTTC
NA	TRBV28	many	TRBJ2-1	CASSGWVSDSYNEQFF	TGTGCCAGCAGCGGGTGGGTTAGCGACTCCTACAATGAGCAGTTCTTC
NA	TRBV7-3	many	TRBJ2-1	CASSSGLYNEQFF	TGTGCCAGCAGCTCGGGACTTTACAATGAGCAGTTCTTC
NA	TRBV20-1	few	TRBJ2-5	CSASGARYQETQYF	TGCAGTGCTAGCGGGGCCAGGTACCAAGAGACCCAGTACTTC
TRBD2	TRBV20-1	NA	TRBJ2-1	CSPGEGSSYNEQFF	TGCAGTCCCGGGGAGGGGAGCTCCTACAATGAGCAGTTCTTC
NA	TRBV5-5	few	TRBJ2-1	CASSSLSGNEQFF	TGTGCCAGCAGCTCCCTGAGCGGCAATGAGCAGTTCTTC
NA	TRBV27	few	TRBJ2-3	CASSLGWGNTQYF	TGTGCCAGCAGTTTGGGTTGGGGGAATACGCAGTATTTT
TRBD1	TRBV14	NA	TRBJ1-2	CASSRETGHGYTF	TGTGCCAGCAGCCGCGAGACAGGGCATGGCTACACCTTC
TRBD1	TRBV20-1	many	TRBJ1-1	CSARVLTGVAFF	TGCAGTGCTAGAGTTTTGACAGGGGTTGCTTTCTTT
NA	TRBV28	many	TRBJ1-3	CAGSSAGSGNTIYF	TGTGCCGGTTCCTCGGCAGGCTCTGGAAACACCATATATTTT
NA	TRBV4-1	NA	TRBJ1-1	CASSQVRRTEAFF	TGCGCCAGCAGCCAAGTCCGCCGAACTGAAGCTTTCTTT
NA	TRBV5-6	NA	TRBJ1-1	CASSFVQKTGNTEAFF	TGTGCCAGCAGCTTCGTACAGAAGACAGGGAACACTGAAGCTTTCTTT
TRBD1	TRBV18	few	TRBJ2-7	CASSRSGQGAEQYF	TGTGCCAGCTCACGTTCGGGACAGGGTGCCGAGCAGTACTTC
TRBD1	TRBV7-9	NA	TRBJ2-1	CASNLPPRSGGTYNEQFF	TGTGCCAGCAACCTTCCCCCCAGGTCAGGGGGCACGTACAATGAGCAGTTCTTC
NA	TRBV5-8	NA	TRBJ1-2	CASSLDVTGNTYGYTF	TGTGCCAGCAGCTTGGACGTGACGGGAAATACCTATGGCTACACCTTC
NA	TRBV24-1	NA	TRBJ2-1	CATSDPGRTGEQFF	TGTGCCACCAGTGATCCAGGTCGGACGGGTGAGCAGTTCTTC
TRBD2	TRBV6-2/TRBV6-3	NA	TRBJ2-3	CASSVVLAGYDTQYF	TGTGCCAGCAGTGTTGTACTAGCGGGATATGATACGCAGTATTTT
NA	TRBV20-1	few	TRBJ2-2	CSAPSDSFTGELFF	TGCAGTGCCCCCAGCGACAGCTTCACCGGGGAGCTGTTTTTT
NA	TRBV5-1	NA	TRBJ2-6	CASSFLTSGANVLTF	TGCGCCAGCAGCTTCCTAACCTCTGGGGCCAACGTCCTGACTTTC
NA	TRBV5-1	few	TRBJ2-1	CASSEGTPYNEQFF	TGCGCCAGCAGCGAGGGCACCCCCTACAATGAGCAGTTCTTC
NA	TRBV24-1	few	TRBJ2-5	CATSDLLVETQYF	TGTGCCACCAGTGATTTGCTTGTAGAGACCCAGTACTTC
NA	TRBV20-1	NA	TRBJ1-2	CSARRPEQAPFYGYTF	TGCAGTGCTAGACGCCCCGAACAGGCACCTTTCTATGGCTACACCTTC
NA	TRBV25-1	few	TRBJ1-1	CASSEYGALNTEAFF	TGTGCCAGCAGTGAATACGGCGCGTTGAACACTGAAGCTTTCTTT
NA	TRBV11-2	NA	TRBJ2-7	CASSFQWDNEQYF	TGTGCCAGCAGCTTCCAGTGGGATAACGAGCAGTACTTC
NA	TRBV28	few	TRBJ2-7	CASSFATSPPYEQYF	TGTGCCAGCAGCTTCGCCACCTCCCCTCCCTACGAGCAGTACTTC
TRBD1	TRBV5-1	many	TRBJ2-7	CASSDTGGATYEQYF	TGCGCCAGCAGCGACACAGGGGGCGCGACGTACGAGCAGTACTTC
NA	TRBV15	few	TRBJ2-3	CATSEGRWARDTQYF	TGTGCCACCAGCGAAGGACGGTGGGCAAGGGATACGCAGTATTTT
TRBD1	TRBV6-1	NA	TRBJ1-2	CASSLRTGPTYGYTF	TGTGCCAGCAGCCTGAGGACAGGGCCCACCTATGGCTACACCTTC
NA	TRBV27	many	TRBJ2-6	CASKAASGANVLTF	TGTGCCAGCAAGGCAGCCTCTGGGGCCAACGTCCTGACTTTC
TRBD1	TRBV27	many	TRBJ2-1	CASSLSTGWKNDEQFF	TGTGCCAGCAGTTTATCGACAGGGTGGAAAAATGATGAGCAGTTCTTC
TRBD1	TRBV20-1	many	TRBJ1-2	CSAFGQGGPYGYTF	TGCAGTGCTTTCGGACAGGGCGGCCCCTATGGCTACACCTTC
NA	TRBV6-1	NA	TRBJ1-1	CASLYGTEAFF	TGTGCCAGTTTGTATGGCACTGAAGCTTTCTTT
NA	TRBV5-1	many	TRBJ2-7	CASSLIPGAYEQYF	TGCGCCAGCAGCTTGATACCCGGCGCGTACGAGCAGTACTTC
NA	TRBV27	NA	TRBJ1-1	CASSLSIWGSEAFF	TGTGCCAGCAGTTTATCGATCTGGGGGTCTGAAGCTTTCTTT
TRBD2	TRBV2	many	TRBJ2-7	CATHNGLVGYEQYF	TGTGCCACCCACAACGGACTAGTAGGGTACGAGCAGTACTTC
TRBD1	TRBV3-1	few	TRBJ2-3	CASRQGTAFTDTQYF	TGTGCCAGCAGACAAGGGACAGCGTTCACAGATACGCAGTATTTT
NA	TRBV7-3	many	TRBJ2-3	CASSLVGLPTDTQYF	TGTGCCAGCAGCTTAGTGGGCCTGCCCACAGATACGCAGTATTTT
NA	TRBV7-9	few	TRBJ2-5	CASSGQVSETQYF	TGTGCCAGCAGCGGCCAGGTATCAGAGACCCAGTACTTC
TRBD2	TRBV10-3	many	TRBJ2-1	CAISRRELRNEQFF	TGTGCCATCAGTAGGCGGGAGCTTCGGAATGAGCAGTTCTTC